The table lists the clone carrying this T cell receptor beta chain with a few counts. The antigen is not known. Germline V gene data show CDR1 as SEHNR and CDR2 as FQNEAQ (reference sequence). The length of the CDR3 is 15 residues. V lost 4 bases to trimming and J lost 9 bases, with 19 bases between them. These data belong to a study of CD8 T cells in ankylosing spondylitis. Regarding the study as a whole: Characteristic, it appeared, of ankylosing spondylitis blood was a TCR beta motif of roughly 8 highly homologous variants. The clones that were linked to disease were reported to be significantly enriched in matched synovial fluid samples from ankylosing spondylitis patients.

Library preparation for TCR beta used quantitative 5'-RACE with molecular barcodes. In TCRdb, the 5' RACE reads were re-called with MiXCR into one record per CDR3 protein. The sample yields 700,000 or so distinct CDR3 sequences, roughly 20% seen once. The sample consisted of blood, either unsorted or a sorted T cell fraction (not recorded which). The sequence was obtained from a male donor with ankylosing spondylitis. The gene calls are TRBV7-9 and TRBJ2-1; maybe TRBD2 (6 bases). This chain's CDR3 is CASSSASGDGGEQFF. The CDR3 region has the DNA TGTGCCAGCAGCTCCGCCTCGGGTGACGGGGGTGAGCAGTTCTTC.